This TCR beta chain was captured in a study of blood T cell repertoires in COVID-19. Overall study context: Some COVID-19 samples were acute and others convalescent; all came from the United States, Italy and Spain.

Germline V lookup: CDR1 LGHDT, CDR2 YNNKEL (reference sequence). The length of the CDR3 is 12 residues. The junction had 1 base not matched to a gene; V was cut back by 2 bases and J by 8 bases. The authors' processing: Researchers report that nucleated cell counts were estimated from reference gene primer amplification. Clones were read by immunoSEQ multiplex PCR, and TCRdb kept only the in-frame ones, dropping some. The D gene and trimming were derived from the DNA, and the V and J assignments and clone size from that table. The sample carries under 500,000 clones, 80% to 90% recorded once. This rearrangement joins TRBV3-1 (or the pseudogene TRBV3-2) to TRBJ1-2, with 8 bases matching TRBD1. This TCR derives from a woman aged 25 to 45 with acute or convalescent COVID-19. The sequencing input was peripheral blood. CDR3 residues: CASSQRTGGYTF. The CDR3 bases are TGTGCCAGCAGCCAAAGGACAGGGGGCTACACCTTC.